This is a list of T cell receptor beta chains from one sample in a study of PD-1 blockade in classical Hodgkin lymphoma. Generated by immunoSEQ multiplex PCR, the TCRdb table keeps only in-frame clones and is missing some. This table holds under 95,000 clones, 85% to 95% found once. This sample comprised peripheral blood mononuclear cells (PBMCs), obtained at baseline. These TCRs come from a human donor with classical Hodgkin lymphoma. CDR3s include the opening cysteine and the closing phenylalanine or tryptophan. The order of the fields is clone size, V gene, J gene, D gene, CDR3 protein, CDR3 DNA. The D gene is left open where the match is weak. The size entry is marked missing in some rows and otherwise reads once, few, many or a size class.

NA,TRBV6-5,TRBJ2-7,TRBD1,CASRTGGLGEQYF,TGTGCCAGTCGGACAGGGGGTTTAGGCGAGCAGTACTTC
NA,TRBV27,TRBJ1-2,NA,CASSWGGGGGYGYTF,TGTGCCAGCAGTTGGGGGGGCGGCGGTGGCTATGGCTACACCTTC
NA,TRBV13,TRBJ1-2,NA,CASSPVGFNYGYTF,TGTGCCAGCAGCCCAGTTGGGTTTAACTATGGCTACACCTTC
once,TRBV29-1,TRBJ2-1,NA,CSLETRGEQFF,TGCAGCCTCGAGACCCGGGGTGAGCAGTTCTTC
NA,TRBV7-7,TRBJ2-5,NA,CASSLLSSEGETQYF,TGTGCCAGCAGCTTGTTGTCGTCGGAGGGGGAGACCCAGTACTTC
NA,TRBV27,TRBJ1-2,NA,CASSRSGGANYGYTF,TGTGCCAGTTCTAGGAGCGGAGGCGCTAACTATGGCTACACCTTC
NA,TRBV28,TRBJ2-7,TRBD2,CASSPMIGLAGEYF,TGTGCCAGCAGTCCCATGATTGGACTAGCGGGGGAGTACTTC
NA,TRBV14,TRBJ2-1,TRBD1,CASSQDRGQGALRYSYNEQFF,TGTGCCAGCAGCCAAGATAGGGGACAGGGGGCCTTACGATACTCCTACAATGAGCAGTTCTTC
few,TRBV2,TRBJ2-2,NA,CASSEAEGAGELFF,TGTGCCAGCAGTGAAGCCGAGGGGGCCGGGGAGCTGTTTTTT
NA,TRBV5-1,TRBJ1-2,NA,CASSLHSNYGYTF,TGCGCCAGCAGCTTGCACAGTAACTATGGCTACACCTTC
NA,TRBV4-1,TRBJ2-1,TRBD2,CASSQYIAGGPDNEQFF,TGCGCCAGCAGCCAATACATAGCGGGGGGACCAGACAATGAGCAGTTCTTC
NA,TRBV9,TRBJ2-5,TRBD1,CASDAEGQVAKPQYF,TGTGCCAGTGACGCGGAGGGACAGGTGGCGAAGCCCCAGTACTTC
NA,TRBV19,TRBJ1-4,NA,CASSPITGRSTNEKLFF,TGTGCCAGTAGTCCCATCACAGGGAGGTCGACTAATGAAAAACTGTTTTTT
few,TRBV5-6,TRBJ1-5,TRBD1,CASSLRQGNQPQHF,TGTGCCAGCAGCTTGAGACAGGGGAATCAGCCCCAGCATTTT
NA,TRBV5-4,TRBJ2-5,NA,CAWETQYF,TGTGCCTGGGAGACCCAGTACTTC
NA,TRBV9,TRBJ1-2,NA,CASSETQYTYGYTF,TGTGCCAGCAGCGAAACCCAGTATACCTATGGCTACACCTTC
NA,TRBV2,TRBJ1-2,NA,CATRGGGDGYTF,TGTGCCACCCGCGGGGGGGGCGATGGCTACACCTTC
NA,TRBV18,TRBJ2-5,NA,CASSPQDSPRETQYF,TGTGCCAGCTCACCACAAGACAGCCCCCGAGAGACCCAGTACTTC
once,TRBV5-1,TRBJ2-3,NA,CASSLVPGVTDTQYF,TGCGCCAGCAGCTTGGTTCCTGGAGTTACAGATACGCAGTATTTT
once,TRBV2,TRBJ2-7,NA,CASSEWEPAYEQYF,TGTGCCAGCAGTGAGTGGGAGCCTGCCTACGAGCAGTACTTC
once,TRBV27,TRBJ1-1,NA,CASGNPGGANTEAFF,TGTGCCAGCGGCAATCCAGGTGGAGCAAACACTGAAGCTTTCTTT
NA,TRBV7-6,TRBJ2-3,NA,CASSLGLARDTQYF,TGTGCCAGCAGCTTAGGGCTAGCACGGGATACGCAGTATTTT
NA,TRBV5-4,TRBJ2-1,TRBD2,CASSEKTSGGNEQFF,TGTGCCAGCAGCGAAAAGACTAGCGGGGGTAATGAGCAGTTCTTC
once,TRBV15,TRBJ1-4,NA,CATSRDGGATNEKLFF,TGTGCCACCAGCAGAGATGGAGGGGCGACTAATGAAAAACTGTTTTTT
NA,TRBV9,TRBJ2-5,NA,CASSVGREETQYF,TGTGCCAGCAGCGTAGGGCGGGAAGAGACCCAGTACTTC
NA,TRBV29-1,TRBJ1-1,NA,CSGHRGMNTEAFF,TGCAGCGGTCATCGAGGGATGAACACTGAAGCTTTCTTT
NA,TRBV9,TRBJ2-5,NA,CASSVADFGGETQYF,TGTGCCAGCAGCGTAGCGGATTTCGGTGGGGAGACCCAGTACTTC
NA,TRBV25-1,TRBJ2-2,NA,CASSDYSAGGELFF,TGTGCCAGCAGTGATTACAGTGCTGGCGGGGAGCTGTTTTTT
NA,TRBV5-1,TRBJ2-3,NA,CAIPSRDHTDTQYF,TGCGCCATCCCTTCTAGGGACCACACAGATACGCAGTATTTT
NA,TRBV4-2,TRBJ2-3,NA,CASRTGSTDTQYF,TGTGCCAGCAGAACAGGGAGCACAGATACGCAGTATTTT
NA,TRBV6-5,TRBJ1-1,TRBD1,CASSLDRVKAFF,TGTGCCAGCAGTTTGGACAGGGTGAAAGCTTTCTTT